This entry features one T cell receptor (beta chain) sequence. The target antigen is unknown. Staff drew approximately 9.7 milliliters of peripheral blood from each donor. These data come from a study of blood T cells in healthy people across ages. Findings and caveats of the study: With age, beta diversity per million T cells declined roughly linearly, significantly by 40. Naive T cell percentage showed a strong correlation with the diversity of TCR beta.

Looked up from germline, CDR1 is SGDLS and CDR2 is YYNGEE. This CDR3 is 15 amino acids long. Trimming removed 0 bases at V and 11 bases at J, with 20 bases between. The second PCR ran about 6 to 11 cycles with a sample-barcoded 5' primer and J-beta primers. TCRdb ran MiXCR on the 5' RACE reads and lists one entry per CDR3 protein. The sample includes hundreds of thousands of distinct CDR3 sequences, approximately 60% of them seen just once. The sequencing sample was made of blood. The TCR was taken from a man aged 35 to 55 in good health. The chain has TRBV9 and TRBJ2-5; perhaps D is TRBD1 or TRBD2 (5 bases each). CDR3: CASSVGGQGDLRQYF. The CDR3 DNA sequence: TGTGCCAGCAGCGTAGGTGGCCAGGGAGATTTAAGGCAGTACTTC.